This T cell receptor (beta chain) was retrieved from a study of shared clonotypes between healthy human individuals. V shed 1 base, J shed 6 bases, and the junction held 2 bases outside the gene matches. The CDR3 is made up of 14 amino acids. Germline values: CDR1 SNHLY, CDR2 FYNNEI. The donor population consisted of healthy HIV-negative adults with no recent acute infections or vaccinations. Donors, without exception, were Caucasian adults residing in Nashville, Tennessee. The assay was carried out at the deep level. Authors' data handling: ImmunoSEQ output held junction-only sequences without quality scores, so filtering differed. The table came from immunoSEQ multiplex PCR; TCRdb's copy has only in-frame clones and leaves some out. Clone size and the V and J calls come from that table; the DNA yielded D and trimming. The data contain about 500,000 clones, about 74% of them singletons.

The sequenced sample consisted of PBMCs. This receptor was identified in a woman aged 40 to 50 in good health. Some clones in this sample may be carry-over from other donors' samples. The chain carries TRBV2 and TRBJ1-5; TRBD1 matches at 8 bases. The CDR3 is CASSEGDRSQPQHF. The CDR3 DNA reads as TGTGCCAGCAGTGAAGGGGACAGGAGTCAGCCCCAGCATTTT.